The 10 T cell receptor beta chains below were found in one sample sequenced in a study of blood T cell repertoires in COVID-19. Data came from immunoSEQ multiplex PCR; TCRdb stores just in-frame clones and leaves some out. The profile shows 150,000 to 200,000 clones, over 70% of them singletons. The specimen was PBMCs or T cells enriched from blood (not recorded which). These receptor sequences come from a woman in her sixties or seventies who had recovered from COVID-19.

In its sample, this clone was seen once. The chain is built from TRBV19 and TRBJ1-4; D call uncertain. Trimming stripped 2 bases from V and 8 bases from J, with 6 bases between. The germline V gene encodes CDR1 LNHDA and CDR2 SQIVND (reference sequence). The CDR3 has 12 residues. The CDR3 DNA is TGTGCCAGTAGTATAACGCGAGAAAAACTGTTTTTT. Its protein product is CASSITREKLFF. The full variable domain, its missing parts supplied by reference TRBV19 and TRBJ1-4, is DGGITQSPKYLFRKEGQNVTLSCEQNLNHDAMYWYRQDPGQGLRLIYYSQIVNDFQKGDIAEGYSVSREKKESFPLTVTSAQKNPTAFYLCASSITREKLFFGSGTQLSVL.

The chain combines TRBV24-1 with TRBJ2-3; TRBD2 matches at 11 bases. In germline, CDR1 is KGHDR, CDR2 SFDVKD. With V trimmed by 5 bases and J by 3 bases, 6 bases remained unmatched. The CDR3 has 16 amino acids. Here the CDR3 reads CATSGVTSGGTDTQYF. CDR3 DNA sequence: TGTGCCACCAGTGGTGTAACTAGCGGGGGAACAGATACGCAGTATTTT.

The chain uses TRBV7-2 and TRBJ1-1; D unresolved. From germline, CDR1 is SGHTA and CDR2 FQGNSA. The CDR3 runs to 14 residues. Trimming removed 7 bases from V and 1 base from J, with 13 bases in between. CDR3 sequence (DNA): TGTGCCAGCACCTTCGAGGGAGGGAACACTGAAGCTTTCTTT. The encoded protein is CASTFEGGNTEAFF.

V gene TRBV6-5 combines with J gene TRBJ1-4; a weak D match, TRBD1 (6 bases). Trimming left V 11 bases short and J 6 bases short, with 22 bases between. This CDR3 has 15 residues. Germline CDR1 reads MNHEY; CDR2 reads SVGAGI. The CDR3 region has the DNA TGTGCCGGACGAAGACAGGACACGGCGTATGAAAAACTGTTTTTT. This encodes CAGRRQDTAYEKLFF.

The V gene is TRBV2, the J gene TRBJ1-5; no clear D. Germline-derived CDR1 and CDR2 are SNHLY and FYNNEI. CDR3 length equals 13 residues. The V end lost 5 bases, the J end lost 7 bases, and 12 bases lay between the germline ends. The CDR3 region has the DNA TGTGCCAGCAGTCCGACTAAAGACCAGCCCCAGCATTTT. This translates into CASSPTKDQPQHF.

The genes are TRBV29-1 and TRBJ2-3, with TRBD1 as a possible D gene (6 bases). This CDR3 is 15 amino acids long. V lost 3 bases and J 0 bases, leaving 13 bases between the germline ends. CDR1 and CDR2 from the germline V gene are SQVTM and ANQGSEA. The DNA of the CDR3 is TGCAGCGTTGAGGGAGTGGGGGCAAGCACAGATACGCAGTATTTT. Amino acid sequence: CSVEGVGASTDTQYF.

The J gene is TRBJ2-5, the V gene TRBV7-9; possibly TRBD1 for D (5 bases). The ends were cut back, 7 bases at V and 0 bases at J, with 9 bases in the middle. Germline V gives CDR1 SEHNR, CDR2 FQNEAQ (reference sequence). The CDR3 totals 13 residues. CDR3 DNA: TGTGCCAGCAATAAGGACAACCAAGAGACCCAGTACTTC. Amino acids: CASNKDNQETQYF.

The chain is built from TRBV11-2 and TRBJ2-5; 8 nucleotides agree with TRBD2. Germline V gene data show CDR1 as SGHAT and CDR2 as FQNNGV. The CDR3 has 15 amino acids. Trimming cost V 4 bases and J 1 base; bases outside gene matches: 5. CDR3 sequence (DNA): TGTGCCAGCAGCTCGGGGGGGCGGGGCCAAGAGACCCAGTACTTC. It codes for CASSSGGRGQETQYF.

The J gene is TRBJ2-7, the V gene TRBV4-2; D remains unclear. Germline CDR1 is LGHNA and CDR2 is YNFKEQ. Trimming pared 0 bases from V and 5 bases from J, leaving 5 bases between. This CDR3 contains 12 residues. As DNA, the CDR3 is TGTGCCAGCAGCCAAGAGCCTAACGAGCAGTACTTC. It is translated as CASSQEPNEQYF.

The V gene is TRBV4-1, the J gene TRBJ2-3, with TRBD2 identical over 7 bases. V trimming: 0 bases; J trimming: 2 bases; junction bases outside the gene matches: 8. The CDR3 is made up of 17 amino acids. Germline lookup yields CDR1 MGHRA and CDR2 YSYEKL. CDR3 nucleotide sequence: TGCGCCAGCAGCCAAGACGGGTCTAGCGGAGCCACAGATACGCAGTATTTT. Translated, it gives CASSQDGSSGATDTQYF.